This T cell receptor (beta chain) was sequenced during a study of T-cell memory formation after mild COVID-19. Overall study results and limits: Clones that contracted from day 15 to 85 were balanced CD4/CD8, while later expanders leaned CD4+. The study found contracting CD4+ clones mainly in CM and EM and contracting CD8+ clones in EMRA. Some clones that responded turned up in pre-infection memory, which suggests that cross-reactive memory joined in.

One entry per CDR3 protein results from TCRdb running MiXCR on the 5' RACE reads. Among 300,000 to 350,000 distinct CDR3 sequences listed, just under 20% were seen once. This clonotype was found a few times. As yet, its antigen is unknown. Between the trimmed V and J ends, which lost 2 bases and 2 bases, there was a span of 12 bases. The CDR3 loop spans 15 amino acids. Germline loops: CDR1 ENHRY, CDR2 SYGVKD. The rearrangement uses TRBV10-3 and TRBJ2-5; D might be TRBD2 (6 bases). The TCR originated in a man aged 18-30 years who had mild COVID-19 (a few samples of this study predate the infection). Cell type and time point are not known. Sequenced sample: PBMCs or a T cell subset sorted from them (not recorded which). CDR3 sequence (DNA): TGTGCCATCAGTGAGATGTTTCGGGGGCAAGAGACCCAGTACTTC. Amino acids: CAISEMFRGQETQYF.